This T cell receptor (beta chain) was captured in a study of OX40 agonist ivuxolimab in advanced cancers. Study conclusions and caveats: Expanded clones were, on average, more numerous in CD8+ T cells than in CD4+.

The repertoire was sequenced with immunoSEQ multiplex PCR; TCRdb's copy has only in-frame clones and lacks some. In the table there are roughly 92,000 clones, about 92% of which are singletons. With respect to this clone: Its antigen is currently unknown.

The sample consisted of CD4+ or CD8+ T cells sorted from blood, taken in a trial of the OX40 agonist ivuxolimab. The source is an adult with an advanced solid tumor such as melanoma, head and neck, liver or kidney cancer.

In DNA, the CDR3 is TGTGCCAGCAGCTTCGGGTGGATGAACACTGAAGCTTTCTTT. Protein product: CASSFGWMNTEAFF. V is TRBV2 and J is TRBJ1-1; D gene unclear. The V end lost 6 bases, the J end lost 0 bases, and 11 bases lay between the germline ends. The germline V gene has CDR1 SNHLY and CDR2 FYNNEI. CDR3 size: 14 residues.